The sequence of this T cell receptor beta chain was determined in a study of cytomegalovirus exposure and HLA in healthy donors. The assay was immunoSEQ multiplex PCR, and TCRdb's table has in-frame clones only and misses some. In the table there are 150,000 or so clones, about 89% of which are singletons. The table lists this clone with a few counts. V lost 5 bases, J lost 2 bases, and 15 bases lay in between. Germline V gene lookup returns CDR1 SGHTA and CDR2 FQGNSA. The CDR3 is made up of 15 amino acids. The TCR comes from a man in his late teens or twenties in good health and CMV-seropositive. Input material: PBMCs. The rearrangement joins TRBV7-2 to TRBJ1-2; D might be TRBD1 (6 bases). Here the CDR3 DNA reads TGTGCCAGCAGCCCCGGGACATACCTCAACTATGGCTACACCTTC. Translating gives CASSPGTYLNYGYTF.